The 31 T cell receptor beta chains listed next were all sequenced from one sample in a study of CD8 T cells in Susac syndrome. The RNA input was 0.5 to 1 ug, and it was reverse transcribed with random hexamers. Each CDR3 protein gets one entry after TCRdb re-called the immunoSEQ multiplex PCR reads with MiXCR. Of around 50,000 distinct CDR3 sequences listed, 92% are singletons. Material for sequencing was CD8+ T cells from PBMCs. Receptors were obtained from a human donor in good health.

The J gene is TRBJ1-1, the V gene TRBV4-3; D is ambiguous. V lost 1 base, J lost 6 bases, and 18 bases lay in between. CDR1 LGHNA and CDR2 YSLEER come from the germline V gene. The CDR3 is 16 amino acids. This chain's CDR3 is CASSQGTRHEGPEAFF. In DNA, the CDR3 is TGCGCCAGCAGCCAAGGGACTAGACACGAGGGCCCTGAAGCTTTCTTT.

The chain is built from TRBV29-1 and TRBJ2-6; D gene uncertain. This CDR3 contains 13 residues. Germline CDR1 reads SQVTM; CDR2 reads ANQGSEA. Trimming pared 1 base from V and 3 bases from J, leaving 4 bases between. The CDR3 sequence: CSVEARGANVLTF. The CDR3 DNA follows: TGCAGCGTTGAAGCTCGTGGGGCCAACGTCCTGACTTTC.

This chain joins TRBV7-8 and TRBJ1-2, with 8 bases identical to TRBD1. With V trimmed by 1 base and J by 7 bases, 5 bases remained unmatched. Germline V lookup: CDR1 SGHVS, CDR2 FQNEAQ. CDR3 size: 14 residues. Written as DNA, the CDR3 is TGTGCCAGCAGCTTAGGGACAGGGAGTAGTGGCTACACCTTC. Translated, it gives CASSLGTGSSGYTF.

The chain is built from TRBV20-1 and TRBJ2-1, with a weak D call TRBD1 (6 bases). V was pared by 3 bases and J by 2 bases, with 14 bases between. This CDR3 contains 15 residues. In germline, CDR1 is DFQATT, CDR2 SNEGSKA (reference sequence). CDR3 nucleotide sequence: TGCAGTGCTAGTCAGGGGAGAGGCCCCTACAATGAGCAGTTCTTC. Protein product: CSASQGRGPYNEQFF.

This chain uses TRBV20-1 with TRBJ2-7; tentative D call: TRBD2 (5 bases). The CDR3 is made up of 14 amino acids. The V gene's germline CDR1 is DFQATT and CDR2 SNEGSKA (reference sequence). Trimming removed 0 bases from V and 0 bases from J, with 9 bases in between. CDR3 amino acids: CSARDPGSSYEQYF. The CDR3 bases are TGCAGTGCTAGAGATCCTGGGAGCTCCTACGAGCAGTACTTC.

This chain uses TRBV19 with TRBJ2-7, with D possibly being TRBD2 (5 bases). Trimming took off 0 bases at V and 6 bases at J, with 6 bases between the two ends. The CDR3 length is 12 residues. CDR1 is LNHDA and CDR2 is SQIVND in the germline V gene (reference sequence). The CDR3 sequence is CASSIDRGEQYF. The CDR3 DNA reads TGTGCCAGTAGTATAGATCGGGGCGAGCAGTACTTC.

V usage is TRBV7-9 and J usage is TRBJ2-4; TRBD2 might be the D (5 bases). Per the germline V gene, CDR1 is SEHNR and CDR2 is FQNEAQ (reference sequence). There are 17 residues in the CDR3. Trimming stripped 2 bases from V and 1 base from J, with 15 bases between. CDR3 nucleotides: TGTGCCAGCAGCTTAATTAGCGAGATTTGGGCCAAAAACATTCAGTACTTC. As protein: CASSLISEIWAKNIQYF.

The chain recombines TRBV6-1 with TRBJ1-3, with no clear D. V was trimmed by 3 bases and J by 0 bases, leaving 15 bases between them. Germline V gene lookup returns CDR1 MNHNS and CDR2 SASEGT. This CDR3 spans 17 amino acids. CDR3 loop: CASSDWDGSYSGNTIYF. The CDR3 bases are TGTGCCAGCAGTGACTGGGATGGGTCGTACTCTGGAAACACCATATATTTT.

This chain links TRBV7-9 with TRBJ1-4, with D maybe TRBD1 (5 bases). CDR3 length: 14 amino acids. V lost 4 bases, J lost 3 bases, and 9 bases lay in between. In germline, CDR1 is SEHNR, CDR2 FQNEAQ (reference sequence). CDR3 sequence: CASSSSGANEKLFF. The CDR3 nucleotides read TGTGCCAGCAGCTCGTCGGGGGCTAATGAAAAACTGTTTTTT. The whole variable domain, filled in from reference TRBV7-9 and TRBJ1-4, reads DTGVSQNPRHKITKRGQNVTFRCDPISEHNRLYWYRQTLGQGPEFLTYFQNEAQLEKSRLLSDRFSAERPKGSFSTLEIQRTEQGDSAMYLCASSSSGANEKLFFGSGTQLSVL.

The chain recombines TRBV4-2 with TRBJ1-5; 7 bases match TRBD1. Germline CDR1 and CDR2: LGHNA and YNFKEQ. The CDR3 is made up of 17 amino acids. V lost 0 bases to trimming and J lost 3 bases; unmatched junction nucleotides: 8. The CDR3 is CASSQDWAGGPNQPQHF. In nucleotides, the CDR3 is TGTGCCAGCAGCCAAGATTGGGCAGGGGGTCCCAATCAGCCCCAGCATTTT.

This chain connects TRBV29-1 to TRBJ2-1; TRBD2 matches 11 bases. J lost 4 bases, V lost 8 bases, and 7 bases had no gene match. This CDR3 is 14 amino acids long. CDR1 and CDR2 (germline): SQVTM, ANQGSEA. This CDR3 reads CSTVAGGLYNEQFF. CDR3 DNA: TGCAGCACGGTAGCGGGAGGGCTTTACAATGAGCAGTTCTTC.

This clonotype has a single count. This chain links TRBV29-1 with TRBJ1-1; D uncertain. CDR1 and CDR2 (germline): SQVTM, ANQGSEA. V was pared by 3 bases and J by 2 bases, with 10 bases between. The CDR3 consists of 13 residues. The CDR3 loop reads CSVEWASNTEAFF. CDR3 in DNA: TGCAGCGTTGAGTGGGCTTCCAACACTGAAGCTTTCTTT.

The J gene is TRBJ2-2, the V gene TRBV27, with 7 positions matching TRBD1. Germline-derived CDR1 and CDR2 are MNHEY and SMNVEV (reference sequence). V dropped 6 bases and J dropped 5; count of bases not matched to a gene: 6. The CDR3 totals 14 residues. This CDR3 reads CASSKQGYTGELFF. The DNA for the CDR3 is TGTGCCAGCAGCAAACAGGGGTATACCGGGGAGCTGTTTTTT.

J is TRBJ2-7 and V is TRBV19; 13 nucleotides line up with TRBD2. The CDR3 extends over 15 amino acids. With 5 bases clipped from V and 4 bases from J, the junction kept 5 bases outside the gene matches. The germline V gene encodes CDR1 LNHDA and CDR2 SQIVND (reference sequence). The CDR3 is CASSPGLAGSYEQYF. DNA of the CDR3: TGTGCCAGTAGTCCGGGACTAGCGGGATCTTACGAGCAGTACTTC.

The chain has TRBV10-2 and TRBJ2-2; 8 bases match TRBD1. V lost 6 bases, J lost 5 bases, and 2 bases stayed unmatched. This CDR3 is 13 amino acids long. Germline V CDR1 and CDR2: WSHSY, SAAADI. DNA of the CDR3: TGCGCCAGCAGGGACAGGGAGACCGGGGAGCTGTTTTTT. This translates into CASRDRETGELFF.

This chain joins TRBV11-1 and TRBJ1-5, with D possibly TRBD1 on 6 matching bases. V was trimmed by 5 bases and J by 0 bases, leaving 14 bases between them. Germline V lookup: CDR1 SGHAT, CDR2 FQDESV (reference sequence). The CDR3 has 16 residues. The CDR3: CASSDWTDYSNQPQHF. The CDR3 DNA sequence: TGTGCCAGCAGCGATTGGACAGATTATAGCAATCAGCCCCAGCATTTT.

The chain joins TRBV7-9 to TRBJ2-5; D gene uncertain. Trimming shortened V by 3 bases and J by 2 bases, and 10 bases separated the two germline ends. The CDR3 sequence is 14 residues long. Germline assignment: CDR1 SEHNR and CDR2 FQNEAQ (reference sequence). The CDR3 DNA is TGTGCCAGCAGCTTTCTCGCGGCTCAAGAGACCCAGTACTTC. This sequence encodes CASSFLAAQETQYF.

In regard to this clonotype: At one end the junction does not follow the germline gene, possibly because of a read error. The chain combines TRBV7-9 with TRBJ1-1; 7 positions match TRBD1. Germline loops: CDR1 SEHNR, CDR2 FQNEAQ (reference sequence). The CDR3 covers 14 residues. The CDR3 region is CASSSMDRNTEVFF. DNA for the CDR3: TGTGCCAGCAGCTCAATGGACAGGAACACTGAAGTTTTCTTT.

The gene calls are TRBV9 and TRBJ2-6; maybe TRBD1 (5 bases). V dropped 1 base and J dropped 2 bases, with 10 bases sitting between them. The CDR3 is 16 amino acids. Per germline, CDR1 SGDLS and CDR2 YYNGEE. CDR3 protein: CASSVIQATGANVLTF. In DNA, the CDR3 is TGTGCCAGCAGCGTAATACAGGCTACTGGGGCCAACGTCCTGACTTTC.

The rearrangement links TRBV19 to TRBJ2-1; D is uncertain. With 2 bases removed from V and 6 bases from J, the gap between germline ends came to 11 bases. Germline CDR1 and CDR2: LNHDA and SQIVND (reference sequence). The CDR3 totals 14 residues. The DNA of the CDR3 is TGTGCCAGTAGTATAACCGGGCCTTTCAATGAGCAGTTCTTC. Encoded protein: CASSITGPFNEQFF.

The chain is built from TRBV7-9 and TRBJ1-4; D might be TRBD1 (6 bases). The CDR3 covers 14 residues. The V end was cut by 3 bases, the J end by 7 bases, with 12 bases between. Germline CDR1 reads SEHNR; CDR2 reads FQNEAQ (reference sequence). In DNA form, the CDR3 reads TGTGCCAGCAGCTTCGGGACACGGAGTGAAAAACTGTTTTTT. This encodes CASSFGTRSEKLFF.

V gene TRBV7-9 combines with J gene TRBJ2-1; TRBD2 matches 13 bases. The ends lost 5 bases at V and 7 bases at J; junction bases unmatched: 8. This CDR3 is 16 amino acids long. Germline CDR1 reads SEHNR; CDR2 reads FQNEAQ (reference sequence). The CDR3 coding sequence is TGTGCCAGCAGCGCCAGGACTAGCGGGAGTCTAAATGAGCAGTTCTTC. Its protein product is CASSARTSGSLNEQFF.

This rearrangement joins TRBV19 to TRBJ2-3; D may be TRBD1 (6 bases). Trimming pared 9 bases from V and 2 bases from J, leaving 21 bases between. This CDR3 spans 16 amino acids. Germline V CDR1 and CDR2: LNHDA, SQIVND (reference sequence). The CDR3 DNA follows: TGTGCCAGCCGCACCCAATGGGGACAACTCACAGATACGCAGTATTTT. This translates into CASRTQWGQLTDTQYF.

The rearrangement joins TRBV5-6 to TRBJ1-2; 7 bases align to TRBD1. CDR3 length: 16 residues. The V gene end was trimmed by 7 bases and the J gene end by 4 bases; junction bases not matched to a gene: 16. Germline CDR1 and CDR2: SGHDT and YYEEEE. CDR3 sequence reads: CASSSRGTEKIYGYTF. The CDR3 nucleotides read TGTGCCAGCTCCTCGAGAGGGACAGAGAAAATCTATGGCTACACCTTC.

The chain combines TRBV18 with TRBJ2-5; 8 bases agree with TRBD2. The CDR3 loop spans 15 amino acids. CDR1 is KGHSH, CDR2 LQKENI, per germline. V was clipped by 3 bases and J by 2 bases; unmatched bases: 5. The CDR3 DNA reads as TGTGCCAGCTCACCCCCAGCGGGAGTACAAGAGACCCAGTACTTC. Its protein product is CASSPPAGVQETQYF.

This clonotype was seen only once. The rearrangement links TRBV7-2 to TRBJ2-7, with D possibly being TRBD1 or TRBD2 (6 bases each). The ends were cut back, 5 bases at V and 5 bases at J, with 16 bases in the middle. The CDR3 extends over 14 amino acids. Looked up from germline, CDR1 is SGHTA and CDR2 is FQGNSA. The CDR3 sequence is CASSGARGRNEQYF. In DNA, the CDR3 is TGTGCCAGCAGCGGAGCACGGGGGCGGAACGAGCAGTACTTC. The whole variable domain, remainder taken from reference TRBV7-2 and TRBJ2-7, is GAGVSQSPSNKVTEKGKDVELRCDPISGHTALYWYRQSLGQGLEFLIYFQGNSAPDKSGLPSDRFSAERTGGSVSTLTIQRTQQEDSAVYLCASSGARGRNEQYFGPGTRLTVT.

The chain carries TRBV19 and TRBJ1-5, with TRBD1 as a possible D gene (5 bases). Germline V lookup: CDR1 LNHDA, CDR2 SQIVND (reference sequence). This CDR3 has 14 amino acids. Trimming shortened V by 3 bases and J by 7 bases, and 13 bases separated the two germline ends. Written as DNA, the CDR3 is TGTGCCAGTAGTATTGGGGGGGAAGGACAGCCCCAGCATTTT. Translated, it gives CASSIGGEGQPQHF.

CDR3 nucleotide sequence: TGCGCCAGCAGCCAAGATGCCGGGTTTAGCACTGAAGCTTTCTTT. Translation gives CASSQDAGFSTEAFF. This rearrangement joins TRBV4-3 to TRBJ1-1, with D unresolved. V shed 0 bases and J shed 4 bases, with 12 bases lying between them. This CDR3 spans 15 amino acids. CDR1 is LGHNA and CDR2 is YSLEER in the germline V gene.

This clonotype showed up just a few times. The chain combines TRBV7-9 with TRBJ2-1; 12 bases match TRBD2. Per the germline V gene, CDR1 is SEHNR and CDR2 is FQNEAQ (reference sequence). This CDR3 has 14 amino acids. The junction had 9 bases not matched to a gene; V was cut back by 11 bases and J by 7 bases. The CDR3 here is CAFLTSGSGNEQFF. As DNA, the CDR3 is TGTGCCTTCCTGACTAGCGGGAGTGGTAATGAGCAGTTCTTC. Using reference TRBV7-9 and TRBJ2-1 for the parts outside the CDR3, the full variable domain is DTGVSQNPRHKITKRGQNVTFRCDPISEHNRLYWYRQTLGQGPEFLTYFQNEAQLEKSRLLSDRFSAERPKGSFSTLEIQRTEQGDSAMYLCAFLTSGSGNEQFFGPGTRLTVL.

The rearrangement joins TRBV10-3 to TRBJ1-4; no clear D gene. Germline V gene lookup returns CDR1 ENHRY and CDR2 SYGVKD. The CDR3 has 14 residues. Trimming left V 3 bases short and J 6 bases short, with 11 bases between. The CDR3 is CAISDERADEKLFF. CDR3 bases: TGTGCCATCAGTGACGAGAGGGCGGATGAAAAACTGTTTTTT.

The chain combines TRBV30 with TRBJ2-1, with a possible D match to TRBD2 (5 bases). The CDR3 has 12 amino acids. The germline CDR1 and CDR2 sequences are GTSNPN and SVGIG (reference sequence). Trimming shortened V by 7 bases and J by 1 base, and 8 bases separated the two germline ends. The CDR3 loop reads CAYGDSYNEQFF. CDR3 DNA sequence: TGTGCCTACGGGGATTCCTACAATGAGCAGTTCTTC.